This TCR beta chain was observed in a study of Graves' ophthalmopathy and Graves' hyperthyroidism. Whole-study results and caveats: It was with 70.59% sensitivity and approximately 72% specificity that the model predicted ophthalmopathy progression. Ophthalmopathy cases were distinguished from stable hyperthyroidism by a 13-signature model, reaching approximately 87% sensitivity and 70% to 84% specificity.

This clonotype was found many times. Its antigen remains unidentified. Amplification targeted the TCR beta CDR3 regions, with RNA transcripts as the source material. Second-round multiplex PCR came after first-round RT-PCR with HTBI primers. TCRdb re-analysed the multiplex PCR reads in MiXCR, keeping a single row per CDR3 protein. In the table there are nearly 400,000 distinct CDR3 sequences, about a sixth of which are singletons. V lost 4 bases to trimming and J lost 2 bases; unmatched junction nucleotides: 10. The V gene's germline CDR1 is MGHRA and CDR2 YSYEKL. This CDR3 spans 16 amino acids. Thyroid ultrasound, orbital computed tomography, TRAb, serum thyroxine and clinical symptoms formed the basis of diagnosis. An approximately 10 ml volume of fresh peripheral blood provided the PBMCs.

V usage is TRBV4-1 and J usage is TRBJ2-7; 8 bases map to TRBD1. Sequenced: peripheral blood. This TCR derives from a woman between 18 and 29 years old with Graves' ophthalmopathy. CDR3 sequence: CASSPRSQGATYEQYF. The DNA of the CDR3 is TGCGCCAGCAGCCCCAGGAGTCAGGGGGCTACCTACGAGCAGTACTTC.